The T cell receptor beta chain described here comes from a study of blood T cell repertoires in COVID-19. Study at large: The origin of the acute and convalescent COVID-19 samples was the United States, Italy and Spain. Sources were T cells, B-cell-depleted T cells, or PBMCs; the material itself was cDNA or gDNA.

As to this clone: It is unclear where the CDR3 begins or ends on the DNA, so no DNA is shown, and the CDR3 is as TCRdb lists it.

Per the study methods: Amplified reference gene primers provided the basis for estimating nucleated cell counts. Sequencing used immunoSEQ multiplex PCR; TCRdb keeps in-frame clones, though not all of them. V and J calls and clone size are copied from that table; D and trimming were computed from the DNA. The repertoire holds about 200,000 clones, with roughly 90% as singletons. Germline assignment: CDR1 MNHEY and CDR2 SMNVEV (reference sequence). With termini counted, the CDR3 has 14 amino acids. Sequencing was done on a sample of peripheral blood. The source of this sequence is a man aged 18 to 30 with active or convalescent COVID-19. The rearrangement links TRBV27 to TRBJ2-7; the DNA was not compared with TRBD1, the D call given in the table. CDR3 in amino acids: CASSTSTGTYEQYF.